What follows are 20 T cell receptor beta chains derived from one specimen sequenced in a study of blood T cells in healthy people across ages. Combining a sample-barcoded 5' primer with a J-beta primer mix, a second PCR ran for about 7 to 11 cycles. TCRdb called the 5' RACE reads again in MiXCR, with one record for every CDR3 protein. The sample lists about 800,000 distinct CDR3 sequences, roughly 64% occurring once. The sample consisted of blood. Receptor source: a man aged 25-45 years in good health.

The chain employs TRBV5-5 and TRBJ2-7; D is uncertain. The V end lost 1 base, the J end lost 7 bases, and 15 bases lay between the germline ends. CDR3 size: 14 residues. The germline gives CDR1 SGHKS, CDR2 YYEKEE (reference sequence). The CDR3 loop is CASSLRTSAREQYF. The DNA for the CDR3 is TGTGCCAGCAGCTTGCGGACGTCCGCTAGGGAGCAGTACTTC.

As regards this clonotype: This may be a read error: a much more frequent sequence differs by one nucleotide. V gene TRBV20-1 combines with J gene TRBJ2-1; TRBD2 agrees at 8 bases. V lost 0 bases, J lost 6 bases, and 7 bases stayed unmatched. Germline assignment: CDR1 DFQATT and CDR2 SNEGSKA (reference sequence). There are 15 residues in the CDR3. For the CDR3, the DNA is TGCAGTGCTAGAGACCCCAGCCTAGCGGGCAATGAGCAGTTCTTC. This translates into CSARDPSLAGNEQFF.

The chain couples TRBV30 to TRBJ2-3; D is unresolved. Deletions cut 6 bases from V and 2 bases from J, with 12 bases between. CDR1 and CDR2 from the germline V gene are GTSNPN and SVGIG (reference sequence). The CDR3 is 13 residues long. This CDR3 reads CACCRQYTDTQYF. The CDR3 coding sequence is TGTGCCTGTTGTCGCCAGTACACAGATACGCAGTATTTT.

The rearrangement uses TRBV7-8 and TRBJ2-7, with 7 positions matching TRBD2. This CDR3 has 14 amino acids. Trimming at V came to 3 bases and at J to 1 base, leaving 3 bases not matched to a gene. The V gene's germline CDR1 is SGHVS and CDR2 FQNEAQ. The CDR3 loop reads CASSFSGLSYEQYF. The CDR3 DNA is TGTGCCAGCAGCTTTAGCGGGCTGTCCTACGAGCAGTACTTC.

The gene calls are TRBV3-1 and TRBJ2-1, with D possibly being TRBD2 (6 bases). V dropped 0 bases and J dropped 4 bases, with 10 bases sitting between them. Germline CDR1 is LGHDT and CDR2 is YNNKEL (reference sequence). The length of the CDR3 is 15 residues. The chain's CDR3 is CASSQDGTSYNEQFF. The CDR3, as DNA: TGTGCCAGCAGCCAAGACGGGACTTCGTACAATGAGCAGTTCTTC.

The CDR3 reads CASSYAGLAATQYF. As DNA, the CDR3 is TGTGCCAGCAGTTACGCGGGACTAGCGGCGACGCAGTACTTC. The V gene is TRBV6-5, the J gene TRBJ2-5; 11 nucleotides line up with TRBD2. The CDR3 length is 14 residues. V lost 2 bases, J lost 11 bases, and 7 bases stayed unmatched. Per germline, CDR1 MNHEY and CDR2 SVGAGI.

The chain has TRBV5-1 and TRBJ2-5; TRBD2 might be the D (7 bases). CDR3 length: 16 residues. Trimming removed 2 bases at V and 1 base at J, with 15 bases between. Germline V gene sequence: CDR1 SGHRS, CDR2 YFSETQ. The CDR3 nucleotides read TGCGCCAGCAGCTTTCGGGGGGCGACTGTCCAAGAGACCCAGTACTTC. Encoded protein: CASSFRGATVQETQYF.

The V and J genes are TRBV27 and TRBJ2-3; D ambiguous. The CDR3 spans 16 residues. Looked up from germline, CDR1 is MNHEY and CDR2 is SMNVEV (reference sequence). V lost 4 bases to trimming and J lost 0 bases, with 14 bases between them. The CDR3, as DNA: TGTGCCAGCAGTTCGTCCGAAGACCCAAGCACAGATACGCAGTATTTT. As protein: CASSSSEDPSTDTQYF.

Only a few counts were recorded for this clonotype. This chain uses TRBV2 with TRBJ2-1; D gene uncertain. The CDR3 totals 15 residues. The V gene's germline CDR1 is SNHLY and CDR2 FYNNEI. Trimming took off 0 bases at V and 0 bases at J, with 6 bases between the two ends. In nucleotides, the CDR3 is TGTGCCAGCAGTGAAGCGTGGAGCTCCTACAATGAGCAGTTCTTC. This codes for CASSEAWSSYNEQFF.

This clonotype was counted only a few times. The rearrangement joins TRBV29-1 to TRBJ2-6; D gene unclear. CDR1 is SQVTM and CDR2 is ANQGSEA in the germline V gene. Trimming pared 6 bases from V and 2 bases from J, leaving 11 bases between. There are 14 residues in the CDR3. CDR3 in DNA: TGCAGCGTAACCTCGGGTACTGGGGCCAACGTCCTGACTTTC. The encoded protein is CSVTSGTGANVLTF.

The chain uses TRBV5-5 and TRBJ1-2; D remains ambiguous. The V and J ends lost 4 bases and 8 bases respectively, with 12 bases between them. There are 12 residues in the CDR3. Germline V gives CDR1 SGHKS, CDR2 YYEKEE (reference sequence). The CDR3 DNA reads TGTGCCAGCAGCCCAAGCCTGGGGGGCTACACCTTC. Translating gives CASSPSLGGYTF.

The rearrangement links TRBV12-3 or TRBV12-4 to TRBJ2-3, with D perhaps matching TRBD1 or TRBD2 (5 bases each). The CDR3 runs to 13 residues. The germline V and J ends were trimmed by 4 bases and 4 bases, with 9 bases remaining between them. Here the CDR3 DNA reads TGTGCCAGCAGTTGGGGGAGCGCAGATACGCAGTATTTT. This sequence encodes CASSWGSADTQYF.

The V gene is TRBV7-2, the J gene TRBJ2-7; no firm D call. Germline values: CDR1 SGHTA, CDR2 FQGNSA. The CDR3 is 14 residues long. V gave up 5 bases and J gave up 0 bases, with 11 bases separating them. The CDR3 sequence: CASSVQSGSYEQYF. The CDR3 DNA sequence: TGTGCCAGCAGCGTCCAGTCCGGCTCCTACGAGCAGTACTTC.

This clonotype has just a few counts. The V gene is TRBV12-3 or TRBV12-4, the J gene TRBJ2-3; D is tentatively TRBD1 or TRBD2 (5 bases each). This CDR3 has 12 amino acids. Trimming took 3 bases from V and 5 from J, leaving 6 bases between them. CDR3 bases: TGTGCCAGCAGTTTTGGGGGAGATACGCAGTATTTT. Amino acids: CASSFGGDTQYF.

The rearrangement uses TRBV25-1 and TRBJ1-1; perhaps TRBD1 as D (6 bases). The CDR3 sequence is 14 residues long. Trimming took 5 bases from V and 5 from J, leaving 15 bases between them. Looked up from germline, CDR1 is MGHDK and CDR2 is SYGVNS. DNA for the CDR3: TGTGCCAGCAGTTCCACAGGGCGAGGGACTGAAGCTTTCTTT. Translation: CASSSTGRGTEAFF.

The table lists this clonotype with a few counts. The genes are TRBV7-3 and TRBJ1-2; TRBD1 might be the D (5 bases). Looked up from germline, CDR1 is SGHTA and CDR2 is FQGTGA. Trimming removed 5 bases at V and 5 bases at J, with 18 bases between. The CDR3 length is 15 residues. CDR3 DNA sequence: TGTGCCAGCAGCGCAACCGCTGGGGACTTGTATGGCTACACCTTC. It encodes CASSATAGDLYGYTF.

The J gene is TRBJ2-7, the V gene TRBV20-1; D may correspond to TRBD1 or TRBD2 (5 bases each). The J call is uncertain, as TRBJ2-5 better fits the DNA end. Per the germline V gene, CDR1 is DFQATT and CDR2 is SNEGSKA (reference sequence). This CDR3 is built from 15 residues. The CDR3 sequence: CSARWPGRTAETQYF. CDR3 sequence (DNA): TGCAGTGCTAGATGGCCGGGGCGGACGGCGGAGACCCAGTACTTC.

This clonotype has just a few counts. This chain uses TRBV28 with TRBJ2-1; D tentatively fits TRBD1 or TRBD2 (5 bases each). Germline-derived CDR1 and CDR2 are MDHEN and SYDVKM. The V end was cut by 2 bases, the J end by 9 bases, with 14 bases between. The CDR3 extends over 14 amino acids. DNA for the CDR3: TGTGCCAGCAGTTTAGGTGGGGGTACGGGTGAGCAGTTCTTC. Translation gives CASSLGGGTGEQFF.

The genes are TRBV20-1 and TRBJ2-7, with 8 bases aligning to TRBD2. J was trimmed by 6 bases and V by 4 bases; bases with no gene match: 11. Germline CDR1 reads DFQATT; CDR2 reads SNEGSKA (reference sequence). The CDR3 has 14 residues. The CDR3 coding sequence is TGCAGTGCTAACCCGGGAGGGCCTTTAAGCGAGCAGTACTTC. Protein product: CSANPGGPLSEQYF.

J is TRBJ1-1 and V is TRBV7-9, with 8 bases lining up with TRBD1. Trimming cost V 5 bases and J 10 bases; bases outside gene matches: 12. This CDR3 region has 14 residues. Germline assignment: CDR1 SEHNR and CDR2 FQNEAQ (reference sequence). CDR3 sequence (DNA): TGTGCCAGCAGCGCAGGGACAGGCGGAGTTGGAGCTTTCTTT. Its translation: CASSAGTGGVGAFF.